This TCR beta chain was obtained from a study of T cells in Graves' hyperthyroidism and ophthalmopathy. Amplified TCR beta CDR3 regions came from RNA transcripts. The primer set for the first-round RT-PCR of the TCR CDR3 was HTBI. MiXCR, run by TCRdb on the multiplex PCR reads, gives a single entry per CDR3 protein. Of under 500,000 distinct CDR3 sequences listed, around 15% are singletons. This clonotype occurred many times. This CDR3 spans 13 amino acids. Germline-derived CDR1 and CDR2 are SNHLY and FYNNEI. V lost 3 bases, J lost 9 bases, and 12 bases lay in between. The source material was blood. V gene TRBV2 combines with J gene TRBJ2-1, with a weak D call TRBD2 (7 bases). The sequence derives from a man aged 50-59 years with Graves' ophthalmopathy. Here the CDR3 reads CASSEGGGGEQFF. CDR3 nucleotide sequence: TGTGCCAGCAGTGAGGGAGGGGGGGGTGAGCAGTTCTTC. The full variable domain, completed using reference TRBV2 and TRBJ2-1, is EPEVTQTPSHQVTQMGQEVILRCVPISNHLYFYWYRQILGQKVEFLVSFYNNEISEKSEIFDDQFSVERPDGSNFTLKIRSTKLEDSAMYFCASSEGGGGEQFFGPGTRLTVL.